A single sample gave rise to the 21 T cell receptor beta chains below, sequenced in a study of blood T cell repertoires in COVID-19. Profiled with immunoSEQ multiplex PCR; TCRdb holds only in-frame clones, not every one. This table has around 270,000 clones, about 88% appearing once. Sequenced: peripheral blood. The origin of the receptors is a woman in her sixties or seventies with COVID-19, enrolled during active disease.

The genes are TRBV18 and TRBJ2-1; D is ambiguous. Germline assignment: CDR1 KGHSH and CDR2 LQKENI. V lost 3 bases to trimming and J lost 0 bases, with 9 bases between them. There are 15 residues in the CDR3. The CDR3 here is CASSPRESSYNEQFF. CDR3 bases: TGTGCCAGCTCACCTAGAGAGAGCTCCTACAATGAGCAGTTCTTC.

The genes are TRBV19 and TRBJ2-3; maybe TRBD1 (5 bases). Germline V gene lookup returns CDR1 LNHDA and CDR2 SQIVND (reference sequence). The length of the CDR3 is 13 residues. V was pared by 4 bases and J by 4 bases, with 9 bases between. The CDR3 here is CASSTGPSDTQYF. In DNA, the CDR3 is TGTGCCAGTAGTACAGGGCCCTCAGATACGCAGTATTTT.

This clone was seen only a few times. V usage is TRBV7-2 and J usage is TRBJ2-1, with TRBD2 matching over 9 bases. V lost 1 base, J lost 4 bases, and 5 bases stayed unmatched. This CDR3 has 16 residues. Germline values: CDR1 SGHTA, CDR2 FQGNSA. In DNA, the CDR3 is TGTGCCAGCAGCTTAGGTGCGGGAGGGTCTTACAATGAGCAGTTCTTC. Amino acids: CASSLGAGGSYNEQFF. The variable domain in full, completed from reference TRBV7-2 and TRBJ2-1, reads GAGVSQSPSNKVTEKGKDVELRCDPISGHTALYWYRQSLGQGLEFLIYFQGNSAPDKSGLPSDRFSAERTGGSVSTLTIQRTQQEDSAVYLCASSLGAGGSYNEQFFGPGTRLTVL.

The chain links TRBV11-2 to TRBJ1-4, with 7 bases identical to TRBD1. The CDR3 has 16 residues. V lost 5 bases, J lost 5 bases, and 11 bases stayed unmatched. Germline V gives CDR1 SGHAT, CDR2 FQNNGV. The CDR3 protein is CASSRQGSSKNEKLFF. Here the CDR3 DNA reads TGTGCCAGCAGCCGACAGGGATCAAGCAAGAATGAAAAACTGTTTTTT. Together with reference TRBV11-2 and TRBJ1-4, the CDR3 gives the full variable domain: EAGVAQSPRYKIIEKRQSVAFWCNPISGHATLYWYQQILGQGPKLLIQFQNNGVVDDSQLPKDRFSAERLKGVDSTLKIQPAKLEDSAVYLCASSRQGSSKNEKLFFGSGTQLSVL.

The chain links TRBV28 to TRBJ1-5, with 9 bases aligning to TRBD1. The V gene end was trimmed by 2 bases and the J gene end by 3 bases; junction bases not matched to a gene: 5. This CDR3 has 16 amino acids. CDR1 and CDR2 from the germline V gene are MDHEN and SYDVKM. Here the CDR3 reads CASSLNRGPNNQPQHF. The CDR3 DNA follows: TGTGCCAGCAGTTTAAACAGGGGGCCGAACAATCAGCCCCAGCATTTT.

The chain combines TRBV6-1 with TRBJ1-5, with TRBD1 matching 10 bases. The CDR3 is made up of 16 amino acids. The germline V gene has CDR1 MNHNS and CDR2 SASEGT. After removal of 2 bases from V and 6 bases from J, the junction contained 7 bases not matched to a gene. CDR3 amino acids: CASSEPDRGLGQPQHF. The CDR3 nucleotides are TGTGCCAGCAGTGAACCTGACAGGGGGCTGGGTCAGCCCCAGCATTTT.

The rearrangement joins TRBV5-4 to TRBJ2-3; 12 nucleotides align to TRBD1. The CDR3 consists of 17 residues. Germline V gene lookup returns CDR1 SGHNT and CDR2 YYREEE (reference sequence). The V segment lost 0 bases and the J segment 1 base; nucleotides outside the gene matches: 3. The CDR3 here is CASSLGGTGGRTDTQYF. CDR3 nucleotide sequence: TGTGCCAGCAGCTTGGGCGGGACAGGGGGCCGCACAGATACGCAGTATTTT.

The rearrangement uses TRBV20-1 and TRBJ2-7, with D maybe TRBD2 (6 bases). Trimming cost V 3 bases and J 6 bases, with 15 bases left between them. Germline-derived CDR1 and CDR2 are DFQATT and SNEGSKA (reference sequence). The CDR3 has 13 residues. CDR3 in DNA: TGCAGTGCTAGTTTCGGGAGCGGCCGCGAGCAGTACTTC. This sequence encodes CSASFGSGREQYF.

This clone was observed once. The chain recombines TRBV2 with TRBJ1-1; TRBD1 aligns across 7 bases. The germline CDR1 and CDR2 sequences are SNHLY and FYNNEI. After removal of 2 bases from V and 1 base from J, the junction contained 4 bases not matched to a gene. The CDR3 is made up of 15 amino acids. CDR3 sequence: CASSELRQGNTEAFF. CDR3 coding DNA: TGTGCCAGCAGTGAACTTCGACAGGGGAACACTGAAGCTTTCTTT. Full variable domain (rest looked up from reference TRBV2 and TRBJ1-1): EPEVTQTPSHQVTQMGQEVILRCVPISNHLYFYWYRQILGQKVEFLVSFYNNEISEKSEIFDDQFSVERPDGSNFTLKIRSTKLEDSAMYFCASSELRQGNTEAFFGQGTRLTVV.

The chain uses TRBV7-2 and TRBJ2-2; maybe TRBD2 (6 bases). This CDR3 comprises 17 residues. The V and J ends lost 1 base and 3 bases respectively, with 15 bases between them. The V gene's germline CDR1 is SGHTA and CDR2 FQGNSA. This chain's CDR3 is CASSLEWAGIYTGELFF. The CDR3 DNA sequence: TGTGCCAGCAGCTTAGAATGGGCGGGAATCTACACCGGGGAGCTGTTTTTT.

Here the CDR3 DNA reads TGTGCCAGCAGCTTAGCCCATAGCGGGAGGGCCCTCTACGAGCAGTACTTC. The encoded protein is CASSLAHSGRALYEQYF. The V and J genes are TRBV7-2 and TRBJ2-7; 11 nucleotides match TRBD2. CDR3 length: 17 amino acids. Germline assignment: CDR1 SGHTA and CDR2 FQGNSA. With V trimmed by 0 bases and J by 3 bases, 7 bases remained unmatched.

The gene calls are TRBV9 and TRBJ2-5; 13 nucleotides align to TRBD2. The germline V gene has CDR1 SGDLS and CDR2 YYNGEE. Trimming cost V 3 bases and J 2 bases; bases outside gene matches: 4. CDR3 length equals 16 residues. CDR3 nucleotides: TGTGCCAGCAGCGCCGGGACTAGCGGGGATCAAGAGACCCAGTACTTC. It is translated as CASSAGTSGDQETQYF.

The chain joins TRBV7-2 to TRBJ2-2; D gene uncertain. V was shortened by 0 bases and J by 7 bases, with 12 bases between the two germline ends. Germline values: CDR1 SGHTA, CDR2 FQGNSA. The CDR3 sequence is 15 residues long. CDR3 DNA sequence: TGTGCCAGCAGCTTAGCGTCCCTAAGCCACGGGGAGCTGTTTTTT. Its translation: CASSLASLSHGELFF.

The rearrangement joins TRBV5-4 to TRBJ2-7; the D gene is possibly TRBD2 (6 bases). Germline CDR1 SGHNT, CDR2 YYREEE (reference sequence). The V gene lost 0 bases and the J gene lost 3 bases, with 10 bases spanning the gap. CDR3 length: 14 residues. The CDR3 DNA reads TGTGCCAGCAGCTTGGGGCAGGGACTCTACGAGCAGTACTTC. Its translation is CASSLGQGLYEQYF.

The chain's CDR3 is CASSLGLAGYEQYF. The DNA for the CDR3 is TGTGCCAGCAGCTTAGGGCTAGCGGGTTACGAGCAGTACTTC. The genes are TRBV7-8 and TRBJ2-7, with 8 bases lining up with TRBD2. Looked up from germline, CDR1 is SGHVS and CDR2 is FQNEAQ. V shed 1 base, J shed 4 bases, and the junction held 3 bases outside the gene matches. The CDR3 spans 14 residues.

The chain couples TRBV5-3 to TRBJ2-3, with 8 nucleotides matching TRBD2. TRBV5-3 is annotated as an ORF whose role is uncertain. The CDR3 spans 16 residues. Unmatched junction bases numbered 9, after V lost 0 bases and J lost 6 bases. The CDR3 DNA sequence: TGTGCCAGAAGCTTGGCTCAAGCGGGAGTTGGGGATACGCAGTATTTT. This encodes CARSLAQAGVGDTQYF.

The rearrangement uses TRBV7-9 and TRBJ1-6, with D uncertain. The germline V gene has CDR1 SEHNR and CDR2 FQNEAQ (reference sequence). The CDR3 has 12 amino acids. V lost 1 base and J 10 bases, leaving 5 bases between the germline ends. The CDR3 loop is CASSLVLSPLHF. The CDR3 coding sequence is TGTGCCAGCAGCTTAGTTCTGTCACCCCTCCACTTT.

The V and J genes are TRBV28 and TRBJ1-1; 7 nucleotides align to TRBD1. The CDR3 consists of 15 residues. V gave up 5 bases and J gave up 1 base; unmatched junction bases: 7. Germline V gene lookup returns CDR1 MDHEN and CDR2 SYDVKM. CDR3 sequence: CASSPLGQKNTEAFF. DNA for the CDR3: TGTGCCAGCAGTCCTTTGGGACAGAAGAACACTGAAGCTTTCTTT.

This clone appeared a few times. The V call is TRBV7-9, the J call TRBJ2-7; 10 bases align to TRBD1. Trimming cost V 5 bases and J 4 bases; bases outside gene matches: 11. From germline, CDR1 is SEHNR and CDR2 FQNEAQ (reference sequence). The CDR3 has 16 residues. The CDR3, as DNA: TGTGCCAGCAGCCTAAAGGGACAGGGGACAAAATACGAGCAGTACTTC. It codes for CASSLKGQGTKYEQYF.

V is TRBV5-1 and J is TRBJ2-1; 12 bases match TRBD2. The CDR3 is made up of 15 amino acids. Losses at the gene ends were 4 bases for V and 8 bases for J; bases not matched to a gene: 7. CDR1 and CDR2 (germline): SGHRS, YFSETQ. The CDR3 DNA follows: TGCGCCAGCAGCCTTTATGGGACTAGCGGGCATGAGCAGTTCTTC. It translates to CASSLYGTSGHEQFF.

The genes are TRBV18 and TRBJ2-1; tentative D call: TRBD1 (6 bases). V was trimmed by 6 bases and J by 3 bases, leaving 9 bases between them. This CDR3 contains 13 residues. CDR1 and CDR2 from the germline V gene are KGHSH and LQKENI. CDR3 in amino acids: CASSTTGYNEQFF. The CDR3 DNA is TGTGCCAGCTCTACGACAGGCTACAATGAGCAGTTCTTC.